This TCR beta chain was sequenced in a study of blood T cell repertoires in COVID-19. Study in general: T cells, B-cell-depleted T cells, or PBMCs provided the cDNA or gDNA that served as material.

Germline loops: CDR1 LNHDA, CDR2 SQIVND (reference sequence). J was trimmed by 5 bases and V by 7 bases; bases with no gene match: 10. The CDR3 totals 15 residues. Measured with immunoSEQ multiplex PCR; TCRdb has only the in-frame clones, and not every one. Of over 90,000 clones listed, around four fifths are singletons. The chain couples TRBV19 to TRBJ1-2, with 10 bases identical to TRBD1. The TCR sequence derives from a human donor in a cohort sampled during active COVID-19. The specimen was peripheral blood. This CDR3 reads CASTDSGQGGYGYTF. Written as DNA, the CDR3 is TGTGCCAGTACCGACTCAGGACAGGGGGGATATGGCTACACCTTC.